The clone carrying this TCR beta chain showed up many times. Its antigen is unidentified. MiXCR, run by TCRdb on the 5' RACE reads, gives a single entry per CDR3 protein. This sample yields around 250,000 distinct CDR3 sequences, of which 6.5% to 8.5% are seen a single time; 0.65% to 0.9% belongs to the top ten. This record comes from a study of T cells after yellow fever vaccination. Study-level background: Fractions containing few cells were prepared with SMART-Seq v4 Ultra Low Input.

General study findings and limits: Secondary responses were weaker yet peaked faster, day 5 versus 15.

The V and J ends lost 7 bases and 10 bases, in that order; junction bases with no gene match: 13. Germline CDR1 is MNHEY and CDR2 is SMNVEV (reference sequence). There are 14 residues in the CDR3. The sample was CD4+ T cells sorted from PBMCs, taken 15 days after the yellow fever booster vaccination. The clonotype originates from a man younger than 40 who received the YFV17D yellow fever vaccine. The chain uses TRBV27 and TRBJ2-1; 7 nucleotides line up with TRBD1. This chain's CDR3 is CASNSPPTGDEQFF. For the CDR3, the DNA is TGTGCCAGCAATAGCCCACCTACAGGGGACGAGCAGTTCTTC.